Listed below are T cell receptor beta chains from one sample, sequenced in a study of blood T cell repertoires in COVID-19. Using immunoSEQ multiplex PCR, the repertoire was profiled, and TCRdb retains in-frame clones only, with some absent. The table records some 180,000 clones, 90% of them present only once. Sequencing was done on a sample of peripheral blood. The receptor source for this set is a man aged 45-65 years with acute or convalescent COVID-19. The CDR3 runs from the conserved cysteine through the conserved F or W. Fields, in order: D gene, V gene, clone size, J gene, CDR3 DNA, CDR3 protein. The D gene is left open where the match is weak. Some rows mark clone size as missing; the rest say once, few, many or name a class of expanded clone.

D gene: -; V gene: TRBV2; clone size: -; J gene: TRBJ2-7; CDR3 DNA: TGTGCCAGCACTCCCTACAGCTACGAGCAGTACTTC; CDR3 protein: CASTPYSYEQYF
D gene: TRBD2; V gene: TRBV6-2/TRBV6-3; clone size: -; J gene: TRBJ2-5; CDR3 DNA: TGTGCCAGCACCCCTTTGGTAGCGGGGAGGGCGGAGACCCAGTACTTC; CDR3 protein: CASTPLVAGRAETQYF
D gene: -; V gene: TRBV20-1; clone size: -; J gene: TRBJ1-2; CDR3 DNA: TGCAGTGCTAGTGGGGGGGACCAAAACTATGGCTACACCTTC; CDR3 protein: CSASGGDQNYGYTF
D gene: TRBD1; V gene: TRBV6-2/TRBV6-3; clone size: -; J gene: TRBJ1-2; CDR3 DNA: TGTGCCAGCAGCCCGTTGGACAGGGCTCACTATGGCTACACCTTC; CDR3 protein: CASSPLDRAHYGYTF
D gene: TRBD2; V gene: TRBV12-5; clone size: -; J gene: TRBJ2-1; CDR3 DNA: TGTGCTAGTGGTTTGTTCCTAGCGGGGGGGCCTTACAATGAGCAGTTCTTC; CDR3 protein: CASGLFLAGGPYNEQFF
D gene: -; V gene: TRBV2; clone size: -; J gene: TRBJ2-2; CDR3 DNA: TGTGCCAGCAGTGAAAGGGCGGGCACCGGGGAGCTGTTTTTT; CDR3 protein: CASSERAGTGELFF
D gene: TRBD1; V gene: TRBV5-1; clone size: -; J gene: TRBJ2-3; CDR3 DNA: TGCGCCAGCAGCCCGGACAGGGGGTTAACAGATACGCAGTATTTT; CDR3 protein: CASSPDRGLTDTQYF
D gene: TRBD1; V gene: TRBV7-6; clone size: once; J gene: TRBJ1-4; CDR3 DNA: TGTGCCAGCAGCCTAGGGACAGGGGGTGAAAAACTGTTTTTT; CDR3 protein: CASSLGTGGEKLFF
D gene: TRBD1; V gene: TRBV4-3; clone size: -; J gene: TRBJ2-2; CDR3 DNA: TGCGCCAGCAGCCAACACCGGGACAGGGAAACCGGGGAGCTGTTTTTT; CDR3 protein: CASSQHRDRETGELFF
D gene: -; V gene: TRBV21-1; clone size: -; J gene: TRBJ1-6; CDR3 DNA: TGTGCCAGCAGCACAGGGACACTTCAAAATAATTCACCCCTCCACTTT; CDR3 protein: CASSTGTLQNNSPLHF
D gene: -; V gene: TRBV7-3; clone size: once; J gene: TRBJ1-2; CDR3 DNA: TGTGCCAGCAGCCCTATGGGGGGAGGGGAAGGCTACACCTTC; CDR3 protein: CASSPMGGGEGYTF
D gene: -; V gene: TRBV30; clone size: -; J gene: TRBJ1-4; CDR3 DNA: TGTGCCTGGAGCGGCAGACAAGGTGAAAAACTGTTTTTT; CDR3 protein: CAWSGRQGEKLFF
D gene: -; V gene: TRBV9; clone size: few; J gene: TRBJ1-3; CDR3 DNA: TGTGCCAGCAGCGTAGTGGCAGACTCTGGAAACACCATATATTTT; CDR3 protein: CASSVVADSGNTIYF
D gene: -; V gene: TRBV5-5; clone size: once; J gene: TRBJ1-2; CDR3 DNA: TGTGCCAGCAGCTTGGAACAGACATTCTATGGCTACACCTTC; CDR3 protein: CASSLEQTFYGYTF
D gene: TRBD2; V gene: TRBV6-1; clone size: -; J gene: TRBJ2-3; CDR3 DNA: TGTGCCAGCAGTGAATTACTAGCGGAGCCCACAGATACGCAGTATTTT; CDR3 protein: CASSELLAEPTDTQYF
D gene: -; V gene: TRBV19; clone size: -; J gene: TRBJ2-2; CDR3 DNA: TGTGCCAGTAGCATCTCCCTTTCTAGGAGTGCCGGGGAGCTGTTTTTT; CDR3 protein: CASSISLSRSAGELFF
D gene: -; V gene: TRBV6-5; clone size: -; J gene: TRBJ1-4; CDR3 DNA: TGTGCCAGCAGTCCGGGGGGATTTGGTGAAAAACTGTTTTTT; CDR3 protein: CASSPGGFGEKLFF
D gene: -; V gene: TRBV24-1; clone size: once; J gene: TRBJ1-2; CDR3 DNA: TGTGCCACCAGTGAGAGACGGACAGCTTCCTATGGCTACACCTTC; CDR3 protein: CATSERRTASYGYTF
D gene: -; V gene: TRBV10-3; clone size: -; J gene: TRBJ2-5; CDR3 DNA: TGTGCCATCAGCTCGGAGAGAGGAGAGACCCAGTACTTC; CDR3 protein: CAISSERGETQYF
D gene: TRBD1; V gene: TRBV7-9; clone size: once; J gene: TRBJ1-4; CDR3 DNA: TGTGCCAGCAGCTTGACGGGACAGGGTAATGAAAAACTGTTTTTT; CDR3 protein: CASSLTGQGNEKLFF
D gene: -; V gene: TRBV7-3; clone size: -; J gene: TRBJ2-2; CDR3 DNA: TGTGCCAGCAGCTTAGAGTTGGCAGGGGTCACCGGGGAGCTGTTTTTT; CDR3 protein: CASSLELAGVTGELFF
D gene: TRBD1; V gene: TRBV19; clone size: -; J gene: TRBJ2-4; CDR3 DNA: TGTGCCAGTAGTATAGCCCATTGGACAGGCCTAGCCAAAAACATTCAGTACTTC; CDR3 protein: CASSIAHWTGLAKNIQYF
D gene: TRBD1; V gene: TRBV5-1; clone size: -; J gene: TRBJ2-1; CDR3 DNA: TGCGCCACGGCCCGCACAGGGGCAAGCTCCTACAATGAGCAGTTCTTC; CDR3 protein: CATARTGASSYNEQFF
D gene: TRBD1; V gene: TRBV5-4; clone size: once; J gene: TRBJ1-1; CDR3 DNA: TGTGCCAGCAGCTTCGGACAGGAGAGTTACACTGAAGCTTTCTTT; CDR3 protein: CASSFGQESYTEAFF
D gene: -; V gene: TRBV18; clone size: -; J gene: TRBJ2-1; CDR3 DNA: TGTGCCAGCTCACCGAGGTCGGACAATGAGCAGTTCTTC; CDR3 protein: CASSPRSDNEQFF
D gene: -; V gene: TRBV29-1; clone size: -; J gene: TRBJ1-2; CDR3 DNA: TGCAGCGTTGAACCCCAGGGGCTTGGCTACACCTTC; CDR3 protein: CSVEPQGLGYTF
D gene: -; V gene: TRBV18; clone size: -; J gene: TRBJ1-3; CDR3 DNA: TGTGCCAGCTCACCATTCTCGGGACAAAGCTCTGGAAACACCATATATTTT; CDR3 protein: CASSPFSGQSSGNTIYF
D gene: -; V gene: TRBV27; clone size: -; J gene: TRBJ2-7; CDR3 DNA: TGTGCCAGCAGTTACAAGGACAAGAGTGGGAACGAGCAGTACTTC; CDR3 protein: CASSYKDKSGNEQYF
D gene: TRBD1; V gene: TRBV6-2/TRBV6-3; clone size: -; J gene: TRBJ1-5; CDR3 DNA: TGTGCCAGCAGCCCCCGGCTCCTCGGACAGGGCGTTTTTCATCAGCCCCAGCATTTT; CDR3 protein: CASSPRLLGQGVFHQPQHF
D gene: TRBD2; V gene: TRBV6-5; clone size: -; J gene: TRBJ2-2; CDR3 DNA: TGTGCCAGCATCAGACTAGCCGCGAACACCGGGGAGCTGTTTTTT; CDR3 protein: CASIRLAANTGELFF
D gene: -; V gene: TRBV18; clone size: -; J gene: TRBJ2-5; CDR3 DNA: TGTGCCAGCTCACCCGGGACACAAGAGACCCAGTACTTC; CDR3 protein: CASSPGTQETQYF
D gene: -; V gene: TRBV13; clone size: -; J gene: TRBJ2-2; CDR3 DNA: TGTGCCAGCAGCTTAAGAGACCTGACAGCGAACACCGGGGAGCTGTTTTTT; CDR3 protein: CASSLRDLTANTGELFF
D gene: TRBD2; V gene: TRBV4-2; clone size: few; J gene: TRBJ2-1; CDR3 DNA: TGTGCCAGCAGCTTTAGCGGGGGGGCAGTTAACAATGAGCAGTTCTTC; CDR3 protein: CASSFSGGAVNNEQFF
D gene: TRBD2; V gene: TRBV7-3; clone size: -; J gene: TRBJ2-3; CDR3 DNA: TGTGCCAGCAGCTTTTCGGGGGGTGCGGGAGATACGCAGTATTTT; CDR3 protein: CASSFSGGAGDTQYF
D gene: -; V gene: TRBV7-3; clone size: -; J gene: TRBJ2-2; CDR3 DNA: TGTGCCAGCAGCCCCGGAGGGACCGGGGAGCTGTTTTTT; CDR3 protein: CASSPGGTGELFF
D gene: TRBD1; V gene: TRBV4-2; clone size: -; J gene: TRBJ1-5; CDR3 DNA: TGTGCCAGCAGCCAAGGGACAGGCGATCAGCCCCAGCATTTT; CDR3 protein: CASSQGTGDQPQHF
D gene: TRBD1; V gene: TRBV2; clone size: -; J gene: TRBJ2-2; CDR3 DNA: TGTGCCACCCGGACCGGGACAGGGTCCGCCGGGGAGCTGTTTTTT; CDR3 protein: CATRTGTGSAGELFF
D gene: -; V gene: TRBV4-1; clone size: -; J gene: TRBJ1-6; CDR3 DNA: TGCGCCAGCAGCCAAGAACTTGGGCTAACCAATTCACCCCTCCACTTT; CDR3 protein: CASSQELGLTNSPLHF